The 22 T cell receptor beta chains below come from one sample, sequenced in a study of T cell repertoires in cytomegalovirus infection. Via MiXCR, TCRdb re-called the reads, giving one row per CDR3 protein. The sample holds approximately 320,000 distinct CDR3 sequences; around a tenth are singletons and the top ten take 3.5% to 4.5%. The sequencing sample was made of PBMCs. The receptors come from a human donor in good health (CMV status not recorded). Some clones in this sample may be carry-over from other donors' samples.

A few counts support this clonotype. This chain links TRBV28 with TRBJ2-1; TRBD2 matches 14 bases. Germline V gene sequence: CDR1 MDHEN, CDR2 SYDVKM. The CDR3 totals 14 residues. Trimming took 10 bases from V and 6 from J; bases not matched to a gene: 5. The CDR3 DNA follows: TGTGCCACCGAGACTAGCGGGAGGGCCAATGAGCAGTTCTTC. It codes for CATETSGRANEQFF.

This clonotype was counted between two and nine times. The genes are TRBV6-6 and TRBJ1-1, with 7 bases fitting TRBD1. V dropped 6 bases and J dropped 7; count of bases not matched to a gene: 11. Germline V lookup: CDR1 MNHNY, CDR2 SVGAGI (reference sequence). The CDR3 has 14 amino acids. CDR3 nucleotide sequence: TGTGCCAGCAGCCCCGGGACAGCCAGCCTTGAAGCTTTCTTT. Its protein product is CASSPGTASLEAFF.

This clonotype was counted at least ten times. The chain has TRBV7-9 and TRBJ2-7; 10 nucleotides align to TRBD1. Germline CDR1 and CDR2: SEHNR and FQNEAQ (reference sequence). The CDR3 sequence is 14 residues long. J was trimmed by 7 bases and V by 5 bases; bases with no gene match: 8. CDR3 in amino acids: CASSPPGQGREQYF. The CDR3 DNA follows: TGTGCCAGCAGCCCTCCGGGACAGGGGAGAGAGCAGTACTTC.

This clonotype was seen a few times. This rearrangement joins TRBV10-2 to TRBJ1-1; D gene uncertain. The length of the CDR3 is 14 residues. The germline CDR1 and CDR2 sequences are WSHSY and SAAADI. V was clipped by 2 bases and J by 0 bases, with 7 bases between them. In nucleotides, the CDR3 is TGCGCCAGCAGTGAGGGGCCGTTGAACACTGAAGCTTTCTTT. Protein product: CASSEGPLNTEAFF.

This clonotype was counted many times. The chain joins TRBV7-9 to TRBJ1-2; D is ambiguous. The CDR3 loop spans 14 amino acids. In germline, CDR1 is SEHNR, CDR2 FQNEAQ (reference sequence). Trimming left V 5 bases short and J 2 bases short, with 12 bases between. The CDR3 region is CASSPEEPNYGYTF. CDR3 bases: TGTGCCAGCAGCCCCGAGGAACCCAACTATGGCTACACCTTC.

Ten or more counts support this clonotype. The CDR3 DNA is TGTGCCAGCAGTATAGGGACTAGCCACTACGAGCAGTACTTC. It codes for CASSIGTSHYEQYF. The rearrangement links TRBV12-3 or TRBV12-4 to TRBJ2-7, with 9 nucleotides matching TRBD2. This CDR3 region has 14 residues. J gave up 3 bases and V 5 bases, and 5 bases lay outside the gene matches.

This clonotype was seen a handful of times. This rearrangement joins TRBV28 to TRBJ1-5; 10 bases are shared with TRBD1. Germline lookup yields CDR1 MDHEN and CDR2 SYDVKM. Unmatched junction bases numbered 10, after V lost 5 bases and J lost 6 bases. The CDR3 runs 16 residues. In DNA form, the CDR3 reads TGTGCCAGCAGTCTACGGACAGGGGGGAAGGGTCAGCCCCAGCATTTT. Its protein product is CASSLRTGGKGQPQHF.

The chain has TRBV7-9 and TRBJ2-1; 8 bases align to TRBD2. J lost 0 bases, V lost 6 bases, and 7 bases had no gene match. From germline, CDR1 is SEHNR and CDR2 FQNEAQ (reference sequence). The CDR3 covers 16 residues. CDR3 in amino acids: CASRQLAASSYNEQFF. DNA of the CDR3: TGTGCCAGCAGACAACTAGCGGCTAGCTCCTACAATGAGCAGTTCTTC.

V is TRBV24-1 and J is TRBJ2-1; maybe TRBD1 (5 bases). This CDR3 contains 13 residues. The germline V gene encodes CDR1 KGHDR and CDR2 SFDVKD. Trimming removed 4 bases at V and 6 bases at J, with 9 bases between. The CDR3 sequence is CATSEQATNEQFF. CDR3 sequence (DNA): TGTGCCACCAGTGAACAGGCAACCAATGAGCAGTTCTTC.

The V and J genes are TRBV6-2 or TRBV6-3 and TRBJ2-1, with D tentatively TRBD1 or TRBD2 (6 bases each). V gave up 7 bases and J gave up 1 base, with 14 bases separating them. Germline CDR1 is MNHEY and CDR2 is SVGEGT. This CDR3 comprises 15 residues. CDR3 nucleotide sequence: TGTGCCAGCAATCCCCGGGGGCCTTCCTACAATGAGCAGTTCTTC. It specifies CASNPRGPSYNEQFF.

The chain links TRBV7-9 to TRBJ1-2; 7 bases are shared with TRBD1. Germline loops: CDR1 SEHNR, CDR2 FQNEAQ (reference sequence). J gave up 6 bases and V 7 bases, and 14 bases lay outside the gene matches. This CDR3 is 15 amino acids long. In DNA form, the CDR3 reads TGTGCCAGCACCAACCGGAGGGGGCCCATGGATGGCTACACCTTC. Translated: CASTNRRGPMDGYTF.

The chain carries TRBV7-2 and TRBJ1-2, with a weak D call TRBD1 (5 bases). Trimming took 4 bases from V and 5 from J, leaving 14 bases between them. The CDR3 is 14 amino acids. The germline gives CDR1 SGHTA, CDR2 FQGNSA. CDR3: CASSYSGTGYGYTF. As DNA, the CDR3 is TGTGCCAGCAGCTACTCCGGGACCGGTTATGGCTACACCTTC. Filled out from reference TRBV7-2 and TRBJ1-2, the complete variable domain reads GAGVSQSPSNKVTEKGKDVELRCDPISGHTALYWYRQSLGQGLEFLIYFQGNSAPDKSGLPSDRFSAERTGGSVSTLTIQRTQQEDSAVYLCASSYSGTGYGYTFGSGTRLTVV.

The gene calls are TRBV6-1 and TRBJ2-7; D is undetermined. The CDR3 extends over 15 amino acids. In germline, CDR1 is MNHNS, CDR2 SASEGT. V shed 5 bases and J shed 2 bases, with 16 bases lying between them. The CDR3 coding sequence is TGTGCCAGCAGTTCCCCCCGGAAGGTGCCCTACGAGCAGTACTTC. Translated, it gives CASSSPRKVPYEQYF.

This clonotype was seen a handful of times. The chain couples TRBV7-6 to TRBJ2-1; D gene ambiguous. The V end was cut by 1 base, the J end by 0 bases, with 13 bases between. This CDR3 region has 17 residues. Germline CDR1 SGHVS, CDR2 FNYEAQ. The CDR3 reads CASSLEGYSSSYNEQFF. Here the CDR3 DNA reads TGTGCCAGCAGCTTAGAAGGCTATAGTAGCTCCTACAATGAGCAGTTCTTC.

This chain connects TRBV19 to TRBJ2-2, with a tentative D call TRBD1 (6 bases). V was pared by 4 bases and J by 6 bases, with 12 bases between. Per germline, CDR1 LNHDA and CDR2 SQIVND (reference sequence). This CDR3 has 14 amino acids. The CDR3 region is CASSRQDSAGELFF. CDR3 DNA: TGTGCCAGTAGTAGACAGGACTCAGCCGGGGAGCTGTTTTTT. Supplemented by reference TRBV19 and TRBJ2-2, the full variable domain reads DGGITQSPKYLFRKEGQNVTLSCEQNLNHDAMYWYRQDPGQGLRLIYYSQIVNDFQKGDIAEGYSVSREKKESFPLTVTSAQKNPTAFYLCASSRQDSAGELFFGEGSRLTVL.

This clonotype was seen repeatedly, ten times or more. The chain employs TRBV28 and TRBJ1-4, with D perhaps matching TRBD1 (5 bases). The ends were cut back, 5 bases at V and 5 bases at J, with 18 bases in the middle. This CDR3 comprises 16 residues. CDR1 is MDHEN, CDR2 SYDVKM, per germline. In nucleotides, the CDR3 is TGTGCCAGCAGTCACCGTCCCCCGGGGGAAAATGAAAAACTGTTTTTT. Translating it yields CASSHRPPGENEKLFF.

This clonotype occurred many times. The chain combines TRBV7-2 with TRBJ2-7; D possibly corresponds to TRBD1 (6 bases). Germline loops: CDR1 SGHTA, CDR2 FQGNSA. The CDR3 loop spans 14 amino acids. The V and J ends lost 4 bases and 2 bases respectively, with 12 bases between them. The DNA of the CDR3 is TGTGCCAGCAGCTATACCAGGGGAACCTACGAGCAGTACTTC. It encodes CASSYTRGTYEQYF.

The rearrangement joins TRBV11-2 to TRBJ1-1, with D unresolved. Trimming left V 2 bases short and J 5 bases short, with 12 bases between. The CDR3 contains 14 residues. CDR1 is SGHAT and CDR2 is FQNNGV in the germline V gene. CDR3 sequence (DNA): TGTGCCAGCAGCTTACTGTTGAGTAGGACTGAAGCTTTCTTT. Translated: CASSLLLSRTEAFF.

V and J are TRBV20-1 and TRBJ2-1, with TRBD2 matching 13 bases. This CDR3 is 17 amino acids long. The germline CDR1 and CDR2 sequences are DFQATT and SNEGSKA (reference sequence). Trimming at V came to 4 bases and at J to 8 bases, leaving 14 bases not matched to a gene. The CDR3, as DNA: TGCAGTGCTACCGAGACTAGCGGGGGGCCCCTTTGGTATGAGCAGTTCTTC. Its protein is CSATETSGGPLWYEQFF.

V is TRBV12-5 and J is TRBJ1-2; possibly TRBD1 for D (6 bases). The V end was cut by 4 bases, the J end by 3 bases, with 12 bases between. The CDR3 is 14 amino acids. Germline-derived CDR1 and CDR2 are LGHNT and FRNRAP. The chain's CDR3 is CASGSTTGYYGYTF. The CDR3 DNA sequence: TGTGCTAGTGGTTCCACCACAGGGTACTATGGCTACACCTTC.

Points on this clonotype: This sequence may be a read error, since a much larger clone differs from it by one base. The chain recombines TRBV7-2 with TRBJ1-6; the D is unclear. The CDR3 has 11 residues. The germline CDR1 and CDR2 sequences are SGHTA and FQGNSA. V lost 1 base and J lost 11, with 3 bases in between. The CDR3 region has the DNA TGTGCCAGCAGCTTAGGTCCACCCCTCCACTTT. Residues: CASSLGPPLHF. Full variable domain (remainder filled in from reference TRBV7-2 and TRBJ1-6): GAGVSQSPSNKVTEKGKDVELRCDPISGHTALYWYRQSLGQGLEFLIYFQGNSAPDKSGLPSDRFSAERTGGSVSTLTIQRTQQEDSAVYLCASSLGPPLHFGNGTRLTVT.

This clonotype was counted many times. The V call is TRBV28, the J call TRBJ2-5; 11 nucleotides match TRBD2. The CDR3 sequence is 17 residues long. Trimming removed 3 bases from V and 1 base from J; junction bases left unmatched: 7. Looked up from germline, CDR1 is MDHEN and CDR2 is SYDVKM. The CDR3 region has the DNA TGTGCCAGCAGTTTGCCTAGACTAGCGGGGTCCCAAGAGACCCAGTACTTC. Its translation is CASSLPRLAGSQETQYF.